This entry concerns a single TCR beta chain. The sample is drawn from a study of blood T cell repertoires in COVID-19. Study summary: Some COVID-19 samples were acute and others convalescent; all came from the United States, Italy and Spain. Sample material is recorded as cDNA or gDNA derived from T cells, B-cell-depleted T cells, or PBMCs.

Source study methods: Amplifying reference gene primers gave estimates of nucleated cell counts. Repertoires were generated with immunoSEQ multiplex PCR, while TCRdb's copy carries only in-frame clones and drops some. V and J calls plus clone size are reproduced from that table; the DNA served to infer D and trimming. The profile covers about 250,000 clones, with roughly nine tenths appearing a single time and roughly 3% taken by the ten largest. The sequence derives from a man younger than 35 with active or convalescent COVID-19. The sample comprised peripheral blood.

For the CDR3, the DNA is TGTGCCAGCAGCCGACCAGGAACGAGCTCCTACGAGCAGTACTTC. The encoded protein is CASSRPGTSSYEQYF. This sequence joins TRBV7-9 and TRBJ2-7; no clear D gene. V lost 5 bases to trimming and J lost 0 bases, with 14 bases between them. CDR3 length: 15 residues. CDR1 and CDR2 from the germline V gene are SEHNR and FQNEAQ (reference sequence). The full variable domain, completed using reference TRBV7-9 and TRBJ2-7, is DTGVSQNPRHKITKRGQNVTFRCDPISEHNRLYWYRQTLGQGPEFLTYFQNEAQLEKSRLLSDRFSAERPKGSFSTLEIQRTEQGDSAMYLCASSRPGTSSYEQYFGPGTRLTVT.